These 24 T cell receptor beta chains were sequenced from one sample in a study of T cell clonality in common variable immunodeficiency. Assay: immunoSEQ multiplex PCR; the TCRdb copy retains only in-frame clones and omits some. The repertoire has under 65,000 clones, none seen only once; the ten largest take roughly 0.83%. Sequences were obtained from peripheral blood mononuclear cells. The source of these receptors is a person aged 18-70 years in good health.

This clone occurred many times. The read ends 3 residues before the CDR3 terminus; that terminus is restored from the germline J gene. This chain links TRBV6-2 or TRBV6-3 with TRBJ1-5; the D gene is possibly TRBD1 (6 bases). The V and J ends lost 6 bases and 4 bases respectively, with 16 bases between them. This CDR3 has 15 residues. Per the germline V gene, CDR1 is MNHEY and CDR2 is SVGEGT. CDR3 residues: CASRNAGANNQPQHF. The sequenced CDR3 bases are TGTGCCAGCAGGAACGCAGGGGCCAATAATCAGCCC.

There are many counts of this clone. The missing CDR3 end, 3 residues past where the read stops, is filled in from the germline J gene. The rearrangement links TRBV14 to TRBJ1-4; no clear D. Germline values: CDR1 SGHDN, CDR2 FVKESK. This CDR3 spans 13 amino acids. V lost 2 bases and J 5 bases, leaving 6 bases between the germline ends. The covered CDR3 bases are TGTGCCAGCAGCCAACTCCTAAATGAAAAA. It codes for CASSQLLNEK. The entire CDR3 reads CASSQLLNEKLFF.

Note on this clone: The read halts 3 residues ahead of the CDR3 end, with the missing end drawn from the germline J gene. The chain uses TRBV7-7 and TRBJ2-3; 10 nucleotides agree with TRBD2. Germline V lookup: CDR1 SSHAT, CDR2 FNYEAQ (reference sequence). The CDR3 loop spans 17 amino acids. The CDR3 protein is CASSLLGLAGVGETQYF. The CDR3 bases that were read are TGTGCCAGCAGCTTATTGGGCCTAGCGGGGGTGGGAGAGACG.

This clone was detected ten times or more. Sequencing ends 3 residues short of the CDR3 end; the germline J gene provides the rest. The chain uses TRBV5-4 and TRBJ2-2; no firm D call. The CDR3 spans 14 residues. Germline lookup yields CDR1 SGHNT and CDR2 YYREEE (reference sequence). With 3 bases removed from V and 5 bases from J, the gap between germline ends came to 11 bases. CDR3 bases read: TGTGCCAGCAGCTCCCTGCGCGGTACCGGGGAG. Its translation is CASSSLRGTGE. In full, the CDR3 reads CASSSLRGTGELFF.

Ten or more counts support this clone. The read ends 3 residues shy of where the CDR3 ends; the end is completed using the germline J gene. The chain combines TRBV5-1 with TRBJ2-7, with D tentatively TRBD1 (5 bases). V lost 2 bases, J lost 6 bases, and 12 bases lay in between. The CDR3 covers 13 residues. In germline, CDR1 is SGHRS, CDR2 YFSETQ. The covered CDR3 bases are TGCGCCAGCAGCTTAGGGGCAGATGGCGAG. Translation gives CASSLGADGE. In full, the CDR3 reads CASSLGADGEQYF. Full variable domain (outside the CDR3, taken from reference TRBV5-1 and TRBJ2-7): KAGVTQTPRYLIKTRGQQVTLSCSPISGHRSVSWYQQTPGQGLQFLFEYFSETQRNKGNFPGRFSGRQFSNSRSEMNVSTLELGDSALYLCASSLGADGEQYFGPGTRLTVT.

Many counts were recorded for this clone. The CDR3 extends 3 residues past the end of the read, so its final part is completed from the germline J gene. The rearrangement uses TRBV6-1 and TRBJ1-2, with D unresolved. V was trimmed by 0 bases and J by 1 base, leaving 6 bases between them. The germline CDR1 and CDR2 sequences are MNHNS and SASEGT. The CDR3 is 14 amino acids. The CDR3 bases that were read are TGTGCCAGCAGTGAAGCGGCTGTTAACTATGGC. It encodes CASSEAAVNYG. The entire CDR3 is CASSEAAVNYGYTF.

This clone showed up many times. The CDR3 end falls 3 residues outside the read, so it is completed with the germline J gene. The rearrangement links TRBV2 to TRBJ2-3, with D perhaps matching TRBD1 (5 bases). CDR1 is SNHLY, CDR2 FYNNEI, per germline. The CDR3 sequence is 13 residues long. V was clipped by 7 bases and J by 0 bases, with 8 bases between them. The CDR3 here is CASTGISTDTQYF. The part of the CDR3 DNA that was read is TGTGCCAGCACAGGGATCAGCACAGATACG.

This clone occurred many times. The read falls 3 residues short of the CDR3 end, and the missing part is taken from the germline J gene. The rearrangement links TRBV5-1 to TRBJ2-2; D is ambiguous. The CDR3 spans 17 residues. The germline CDR1 and CDR2 sequences are SGHRS and YFSETQ. V was clipped by 3 bases and J by 1 base, with 16 bases between them. The CDR3 bases that were read are TGCGCCAGCAGCTCCCACTCGGAACCGGGGAACACCGGGGAG. The encoded protein is CASSSHSEPGNTGE. The whole CDR3 reads CASSSHSEPGNTGELFF.

With regard to this clone: The read stops 3 residues short of the end of the CDR3; the missing end is completed from the germline J gene. The chain recombines TRBV10-2 with TRBJ2-7; D is uncertain. The CDR3 is 11 residues long. V dropped 6 bases and J dropped 2 bases, with 5 bases sitting between them. Per the germline V gene, CDR1 is WSHSY and CDR2 is SAAADI. The covered CDR3 bases are TGCGCCAGCAGAAGGGCCTACGAG. Encoded protein: CASRRAYE. The whole CDR3 protein is CASRRAYEQYF.

This clone was detected many times. Read sequence stops 3 residues before the CDR3 end, and the germline J gene provides the missing end. The V call is TRBV19, the J call TRBJ2-2; 7 bases are a match to TRBD2. This CDR3 comprises 16 residues. Trimming took 6 bases from V and 0 from J; bases not matched to a gene: 7. Germline assignment: CDR1 LNHDA and CDR2 SQIVND (reference sequence). CDR3 sequence reads: CASRLGGNANTGELFF. CDR3 DNA (partial): TGTGCCAGTAGGTTGGGGGGGAACGCGAACACCGGGGAG.

This clone came up many times. The read ends 3 residues shy of where the CDR3 ends; the end is completed using the germline J gene. This sequence joins TRBV10-3 and TRBJ2-3; 8 positions match TRBD1. This CDR3 is 14 amino acids long. With 1 base clipped from V and 4 bases from J, the junction kept 1 base outside the gene matches. Germline CDR1 and CDR2: ENHRY and SYGVKD. The covered CDR3 bases are TGTGCCATCAGTGAGTTACAGGGGGCAGATACG. Translation: CAISELQGADT. The complete CDR3 sequence is CAISELQGADTQYF.

This clone was seen at least ten times. The read falls 3 residues short of the CDR3 end, and the missing part is taken from the germline J gene. The V call is TRBV30, the J call TRBJ2-3; 9 positions match TRBD2. Germline lookup yields CDR1 GTSNPN and CDR2 SVGIG (reference sequence). Unmatched junction bases numbered 16, after V lost 0 bases and J lost 6 bases. This CDR3 region has 18 residues. The covered CDR3 bases are TGTGCCTGGAGTGTATACTCTTTCGCGGGAGGGCCGACCGATACG. The encoded protein is CAWSVYSFAGGPTDT. The full CDR3 protein reads CAWSVYSFAGGPTDTQYF. Using reference TRBV30 and TRBJ2-3 for the parts outside the CDR3, the full variable domain is SQTIHQWPATLVQPVGSPLSLECTVEGTSNPNLYWYRQAAGRGLQLLFYSVGIGQISSEVPQNLSASRPQDRQFILSSKKLLLSDSGFYLCAWSVYSFAGGPTDTQYFGPGTRLTVL.

The table lists this clone with a few counts. The read stops 3 residues short of the end of the CDR3; the missing end is completed from the germline J gene. The chain uses TRBV7-9 and TRBJ1-2; 7 bases are shared with TRBD1. Germline lookup yields CDR1 SEHNR and CDR2 FQNEAQ (reference sequence). This CDR3 spans 15 amino acids. The sequenced CDR3 bases are TGTGCCAGCAGCTTTAACAGGGGAACGAAACGTGAC. Its translation is CASSFNRGTKRD. The complete CDR3 sequence is CASSFNRGTKRDYTF.

This clone was picked up many times. From the germline J gene comes the end of the CDR3, since the read stops 3 residues before it. The chain combines TRBV5-4 with TRBJ2-5; D is uncertain. The CDR3 totals 13 residues. V was cut by 4 bases and J by 3 bases, with 10 bases left in between. Germline V gene data show CDR1 as SGHNT and CDR2 as YYREEE (reference sequence). CDR3 DNA, as far as it was read: TGTGCCAGCAGCCCTATTCGGGAAGAGACC. This sequence encodes CASSPIREET. In full, the CDR3 reads CASSPIREETQYF.

There are many counts of this clone. The covered CDR3 bases are TGTGCCATCAGCGGTACGGGACTAGCGGACAATGAG. It is translated as CAISGTGLADNE. Given in full, the CDR3 is CAISGTGLADNEQFF. V usage is TRBV10-3 and J usage is TRBJ2-1; 11 bases line up with TRBD2. The read falls 3 residues short of the CDR3 end, and the missing part is taken from the germline J gene. Germline CDR1 and CDR2: ENHRY and SYGVKD. J was trimmed by 5 bases and V by 6 bases; bases with no gene match: 6. The CDR3 has 15 amino acids.

In this sample, this clone turned up many times. The read halts 3 residues ahead of the CDR3 end, with the missing end drawn from the germline J gene. The chain uses TRBV20-1 and TRBJ2-3, with 10 bases matching TRBD2. The CDR3 is 15 amino acids. In germline, CDR1 is DFQATT, CDR2 SNEGSKA (reference sequence). The covered CDR3 bases are TGCAGTGCTAGGCGAGCGGGGGGGCGCCAAGAGACG. This sequence encodes CSARRAGGRQET. The full CDR3 is CSARRAGGRQETQYF.

This clone was seen repeatedly, ten times or more. CDR3 loop: CASIRKTGRRDGYTF. CDR3 bases read: TGTGCCAGTATAAGGAAAACAGGGAGGAGAGATGGC. This sequence joins TRBV19 and TRBJ1-2, with D possibly matching TRBD1 (6 bases). The read terminates 3 residues ahead of where the CDR3 ends, so the germline J gene completes it. The CDR3 contains 15 residues. Trimming pared 7 bases from V and 6 bases from J, leaving 21 bases between. Germline V lookup: CDR1 LNHDA, CDR2 SQIVND (reference sequence).

This clone occurred many times. The read halts 3 residues ahead of the CDR3 end, with the missing end drawn from the germline J gene. The gene calls are TRBV7-3 and TRBJ2-7; 8 nucleotides match TRBD1. Trimming cost V 2 bases and J 2 bases; bases outside gene matches: 5. The CDR3 consists of 15 residues. Germline-derived CDR1 and CDR2 are SGHTA and FQGTGA. The CDR3 region is CASSLRRQGPYEQYF. The covered CDR3 bases are TGTGCCAGCAGCTTACGCCGACAGGGGCCCTACGAG.

The table lists this clone with a few counts. The DNA ends 3 residues before the CDR3 does, and the rest of the CDR3 is filled in from the germline J gene. This chain uses TRBV30 with TRBJ1-1, with no clear D. The CDR3 is 11 residues long. From germline, CDR1 is GTSNPN and CDR2 SVGIG (reference sequence). The part of the CDR3 DNA that was read is TGTGCCTGGAGAAAGCGAGAGACA. This gives the protein CAWRKRET. The full CDR3 is CAWRKRETAFF. The complete variable domain, with remaining parts taken from reference TRBV30 and TRBJ1-1, reads SQTIHQWPATLVQPVGSPLSLECTVEGTSNPNLYWYRQAAGRGLQLLFYSVGIGQISSEVPQNLSASRPQDRQFILSSKKLLLSDSGFYLCAWRKRETAFFGQGTRLTVV.

This clone was recorded many times. The read terminates 3 residues ahead of where the CDR3 ends, so the germline J gene completes it. The rearrangement uses TRBV29-1 and TRBJ1-1, with D unclear. Germline values: CDR1 SQVTM, CDR2 ANQGSEA. This CDR3 has 13 residues. The germline V and J ends were trimmed by 6 bases and 6 bases, with 17 bases remaining between them. CDR3 protein: CSVQSRDRAEAFF. The part of the CDR3 DNA that was read is TGCAGCGTCCAATCACGAGATCGCGCTGAA. Supplemented by reference TRBV29-1 and TRBJ1-1, the full variable domain reads SAVISQKPSRDICQRGTSLTIQCQVDSQVTMMFWYRQQPGQSLTLIATANQGSEATYESGFVIDKFPISRPNLTFSTLTVSNMSPEDSSIYLCSVQSRDRAEAFFGQGTRLTVV.

This clone was picked up many times. The sequence runs out 3 residues before the end of the CDR3; the remainder is reconstructed from the germline J gene. The rearrangement joins TRBV29-1 to TRBJ1-1, with no clear D. This CDR3 is 12 amino acids long. Germline CDR1 is SQVTM and CDR2 is ANQGSEA. CDR3 sequence: CSVVPHNLYAFF. Partial CDR3 DNA: TGCAGCGTTGTTCCACACAACCTTTAC.

At least ten counts were recorded for this clone. The read terminates 3 residues ahead of where the CDR3 ends, so the germline J gene completes it. This chain uses TRBV6-1 with TRBJ2-1, with TRBD2 as a possible D gene (6 bases). The CDR3 is made up of 15 amino acids. The V gene's germline CDR1 is MNHNS and CDR2 SASEGT. Deletions cut 4 bases from V and 0 bases from J, with 10 bases between. The CDR3 DNA, read in part, is TGTGCCAGCAGTGCGCGGGGAAACTCCTACAATGAG. The encoded protein is CASSARGNSYNE. The CDR3 in its entirety is CASSARGNSYNEQFF.

Only a few counts were recorded for this clone. The CDR3 end is not reached by the read, which stops 3 residues before it; the germline J gene fills it in. The genes are TRBV5-1 and TRBJ1-4; D is unresolved. The CDR3 is 15 amino acids. The germline CDR1 and CDR2 sequences are SGHRS and YFSETQ. CDR3 DNA (partial): TGCGCCAGCAGCTTGGAGGGAGCGGATAATTCACCA. Translating gives CASSLEGADNSP. The whole CDR3 is CASSLEGADNSPLFF.

This clone was recorded at least ten times. The read stops 3 residues short of the end of the CDR3; the missing end is completed from the germline J gene. This chain joins TRBV10-3 and TRBJ2-2, with TRBD1 matching 9 bases. The CDR3 length is 13 residues. Germline V CDR1 and CDR2: ENHRY, SYGVKD. V lost 11 bases to trimming and J lost 10 bases; unmatched junction nucleotides: 11. CDR3 sequence reads: CAARGTGYEELFF. The part of the CDR3 DNA that was read is TGTGCCGCAAGAGGGACAGGGTATGAGGAG.